The sequence of this TCR beta chain was determined in a study of blood T cells in healthy people across ages. The study's findings and limits: Unsorted PBMC input precluded a conclusive naive versus antigen-experienced comparison. Higher diversity, along with more naive CD4+ cells, distinguished long-lived donors from aged donors.

On this clonotype: What it binds is unknown.

The authors isolated at least 6.5 million PBMCs per sample. A second PCR, run for roughly 7 to 12 cycles, used a sample-barcoded 5' primer plus a J-beta primer mix. Each CDR3 protein is one row after TCRdb ran MiXCR on the 5' RACE reads. Of about 1.4 million distinct CDR3 sequences listed, almost 60% were seen once; the top ten hold over 6.5%. Looked up from germline, CDR1 is SGHRS and CDR2 is YFSETQ. The CDR3 contains 16 residues. The V gene end was trimmed by 6 bases and the J gene end by 1 base; junction bases not matched to a gene: 8. The TCR comes from a man between 18 and 29 years old in good health. The V call is TRBV5-1, the J call TRBJ2-3, with 10 bases fitting TRBD1. Sample: blood. The CDR3, as DNA: TGCGCCAGCAACCCTTTTGGGACAGGGGGCACAGATACGCAGTATTTT. Protein product: CASNPFGTGGTDTQYF.